This TCR beta chain was documented in a study of blood T cell repertoires in COVID-19. For the study at large: Material from acute and convalescent COVID-19 was sourced from the United States, Italy and Spain. From T cells, B-cell-depleted T cells, or PBMCs came the material, which was cDNA or gDNA.

Original processing notes: The authors estimated nucleated cell counts from reference gene primer amplification. Clones were read by immunoSEQ multiplex PCR, and TCRdb kept only the in-frame ones, dropping some. V, J and clone size are those of that table, while D and trimming were read from the DNA. The table has about 65,000 clones, roughly 80% seen once. The CDR3 runs to 16 residues. V dropped 6 bases and J dropped 7; count of bases not matched to a gene: 12. CDR1 is KGHSH and CDR2 is LQKENI in the germline V gene. Material for sequencing was peripheral blood. The V call is TRBV18, the J call TRBJ2-1; 10 bases are shared with TRBD2. This TCR came from a human donor in a cohort sampled during active COVID-19. The CDR3 nucleotides are TGTGCCAGCTCCCCCAACCTAGCGGGGGTGCGAAATGAGCAGTTCTTC. It codes for CASSPNLAGVRNEQFF.